This T cell receptor (beta chain) originates from a study of blood T cell repertoires in COVID-19. Background on the study: T cells, B-cell-depleted T cells, or PBMCs supplied cDNA or gDNA.

Self-reported history from a screening survey and questionnaire set each donor's cohort. The germline gives CDR1 SNHLY, CDR2 FYNNEI. Trimming took off 9 bases at V and 1 base at J, with 9 bases between the two ends. There are 12 residues in the CDR3. Repertoires were generated with immunoSEQ multiplex PCR, while TCRdb's copy carries only in-frame clones and drops some. Of approximately 180,000 clones listed, 89% are singletons. The chain combines TRBV2 with TRBJ1-1; D is unclear. This receptor was taken from a woman aged 40 to 50 with acute COVID-19. The sequenced sample was PBMCs or T cells enriched from blood (not recorded which). As DNA, the CDR3 is TGTGCCAGAAAGGGAGAGAACACTGAAGCTTTCTTT. It translates to CARKGENTEAFF.